The sequence of this TCR beta chain was determined in a study of blood T cells in healthy people across ages. As for this clonotype: The antigen is undetermined.

Whole-study results and caveats: PBMCs were not sorted, which prevented a conclusive comparison of naive versus antigen-experienced cells.

In germline, CDR1 is DFQATT, CDR2 SNEGSKA (reference sequence). The V end was cut by 0 bases, the J end by 3 bases, with 17 bases between. The CDR3 is 16 residues long. Next came a second PCR, run for about 7 to 12 cycles, which used a sample-barcoded 5' primer along with a J-beta primer mix. One entry per CDR3 protein, called by TCRdb with MiXCR from the 5' RACE reads. The sample includes fewer than 900,000 distinct CDR3 sequences, about 52% seen only once; the top ten take roughly 31%. Sequencing was performed on blood. The chain links TRBV20-1 to TRBJ2-5; D assignment may be TRBD1 or TRBD2 (5 bases each). This clonotype originated in a woman aged 60-75 years in good health. CDR3 in amino acids: CSARDPSRDRKETQYF. DNA of the CDR3: TGCAGTGCTAGAGACCCAAGTCGGGACCGCAAAGAGACCCAGTACTTC.